This T cell receptor beta chain was obtained from a study of brain metastases from non-small cell lung cancer. Generated by immunoSEQ multiplex PCR, the TCRdb table keeps only in-frame clones and is missing some. The sample shows about 2,600 clones, 70% to 85% of them seen only once. Sequencing used tissue from a brain metastasis. The TCR sequence derives from a donor aged 40 or older with non-small cell lung cancer.

CDR3 protein: CASSPQGLITYNEQFF. The CDR3 bases are TGTGCCAGCAGTCCACAAGGGCTAATAACCTACAATGAGCAGTTCTTC. The chain has TRBV11-1 and TRBJ2-1; D remains ambiguous. Trimming removed 6 bases at V and 2 bases at J, with 17 bases between. This CDR3 region has 16 residues. CDR1 is SGHAT and CDR2 is FQDESV in the germline V gene (reference sequence).